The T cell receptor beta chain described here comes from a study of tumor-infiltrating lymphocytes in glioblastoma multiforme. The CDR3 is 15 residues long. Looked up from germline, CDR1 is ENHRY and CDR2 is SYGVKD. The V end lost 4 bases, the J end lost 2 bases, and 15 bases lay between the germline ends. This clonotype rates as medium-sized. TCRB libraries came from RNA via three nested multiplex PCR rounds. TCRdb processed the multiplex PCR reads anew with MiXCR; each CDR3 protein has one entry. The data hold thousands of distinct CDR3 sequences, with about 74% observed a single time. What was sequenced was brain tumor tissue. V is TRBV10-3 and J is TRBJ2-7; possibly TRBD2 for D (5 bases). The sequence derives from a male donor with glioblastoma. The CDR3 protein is CAISGRERGPYEQYF. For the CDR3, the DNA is TGTGCCATCAGTGGAAGGGAGAGAGGGCCCTACGAGCAGTACTTC.